One and the same sample provided the 18 T cell receptor beta chains below, sequenced in a study of T cell clonotyping in hematopoietic cell transplantation. Indicated time point: recipient sample about 28 days before transplant, after cytoreduction. Using immunoSEQ multiplex PCR, the repertoire was profiled, and TCRdb retains in-frame clones only, with some absent. The sample lists about 26,000 clones; around 84% were seen once. Here the sequenced sample was peripheral blood mononuclear cells, taken before stem cell transplant. The receptor source for this set is a woman aged 55 to 70 with acute myeloid leukemia. Some clones in this sample may be carry-over from other donors' samples.

The chain couples TRBV19 to TRBJ2-2, with D tentatively TRBD2 (6 bases). With 3 bases removed from V and 4 bases from J, the gap between germline ends came to 12 bases. The CDR3 runs to 15 residues. CDR1 LNHDA and CDR2 SQIVND come from the germline V gene (reference sequence). The DNA of the CDR3 is TGTGCCAGTAGTATCGCCGGGAGAGGCACCGGGGAGCTGTTTTTT. This sequence encodes CASSIAGRGTGELFF.

The chain has TRBV7-2 and TRBJ2-5; a weak D match, TRBD2 (5 bases). Germline lookup yields CDR1 SGHTA and CDR2 FQGNSA. The CDR3 is 16 residues long. V gave up 1 base and J gave up 2 bases, with 14 bases separating them. The CDR3 nucleotides read TGTGCCAGCAGCTTAGGTTGGGCTAGCAGACAAGAGACCCAGTACTTC. Translating it yields CASSLGWASRQETQYF.

The J gene is TRBJ1-1, the V gene TRBV20-1, with unresolved D. The CDR3 is 11 residues long. Germline-derived CDR1 and CDR2 are DFQATT and SNEGSKA (reference sequence). Trimming removed 0 bases from V and 4 bases from J, with 3 bases in between. For the CDR3, the DNA is TGCAGTGCTAGAGAGGTCACTGAAGCTTTCTTT. Translating gives CSAREVTEAFF.

The chain links TRBV19 to TRBJ2-3; D perhaps matches TRBD2 (6 bases). Germline V gene sequence: CDR1 LNHDA, CDR2 SQIVND (reference sequence). CDR3 size: 15 residues. V lost 5 bases to trimming and J lost 6 bases, with 18 bases between them. CDR3: CASSPGLLRGDTQYF. CDR3 nucleotide sequence: TGTGCCAGTAGTCCAGGACTACTCCGGGGGGATACGCAGTATTTT.

The chain links TRBV6-6 to TRBJ2-7; D is possibly TRBD1 or TRBD2 (6 bases each). V lost 0 bases and J lost 2, with 11 bases in between. The CDR3 covers 15 residues. Germline loops: CDR1 MNHNY, CDR2 SVGAGI (reference sequence). CDR3 nucleotide sequence: TGTGCCAGCAGTTACTCGTTCGGGGGCCCCTACGAGCAGTACTTC. Amino acid sequence: CASSYSFGGPYEQYF.

V is TRBV27 and J is TRBJ1-5; D is unclear. Germline CDR1 reads MNHEY; CDR2 reads SMNVEV (reference sequence). The CDR3 loop spans 14 amino acids. V lost 4 bases to trimming and J lost 0 bases, with 7 bases between them. The CDR3 region is CASSSGYSNQPQHF. CDR3 DNA: TGTGCCAGCAGTTCAGGCTATAGCAATCAGCCCCAGCATTTT.

This clone was observed a single time. This chain links TRBV7-2 with TRBJ2-1; 12 bases agree with TRBD2. Per the germline V gene, CDR1 is SGHTA and CDR2 is FQGNSA. V gave up 1 base and J gave up 3 bases; unmatched junction bases: 1. The CDR3 runs 16 residues. CDR3 sequence: CASSLGLAGVYNEQFF. In nucleotides, the CDR3 is TGTGCCAGCAGCTTAGGACTAGCGGGAGTCTACAATGAGCAGTTCTTC. Full variable domain (outside the CDR3, taken from reference TRBV7-2 and TRBJ2-1): GAGVSQSPSNKVTEKGKDVELRCDPISGHTALYWYRQSLGQGLEFLIYFQGNSAPDKSGLPSDRFSAERTGGSVSTLTIQRTQQEDSAVYLCASSLGLAGVYNEQFFGPGTRLTVL.

The chain carries TRBV6-5 and TRBJ1-2; D unclear. CDR1 MNHEY and CDR2 SVGAGI come from the germline V gene. This CDR3 is 12 amino acids long. V was clipped by 6 bases and J by 4 bases, with 9 bases between them. The CDR3 sequence is CASRTEGYGYTF. CDR3 DNA: TGTGCCAGCAGGACTGAGGGCTATGGCTACACCTTC.

V and J are TRBV4-3 and TRBJ2-7, with 11 positions matching TRBD2. This CDR3 has 14 amino acids. The trim removed 4 bases at V and 7 bases at J, leaving 6 bases unmatched. In germline, CDR1 is LGHNA, CDR2 YSLEER. The CDR3 region is CASSPGLADGEQYF. The CDR3 DNA sequence: TGCGCCAGCAGCCCGGGACTAGCGGATGGGGAGCAGTACTTC.

CDR3 nucleotides: TGTGCCAGCAGTCCCAGGGGGGGGAGTGGGGATCAGCCCCAGCATTTT. This translates into CASSPRGGSGDQPQHF. The chain is built from TRBV28 and TRBJ1-5; 7 bases line up with TRBD1. The CDR3 is 16 residues long. V lost 5 bases, J lost 5 bases, and 12 bases stayed unmatched. Germline V gives CDR1 MDHEN, CDR2 SYDVKM.

The V gene is TRBV4-3, the J gene TRBJ1-4; D is uncertain. This CDR3 has 17 amino acids. Germline CDR1 is LGHNA and CDR2 is YSLEER. Trimming stripped 0 bases from V and 7 bases from J, with 18 bases between. The CDR3 nucleotides read TGCGCCAGCAGCCAAGAACCGGCGGGAGGACTTGGTGAAAAACTGTTTTTT. Translated, it gives CASSQEPAGGLGEKLFF.

V gene TRBV6-1 combines with J gene TRBJ2-2, with D possibly matching TRBD2 (5 bases). Trimming pared 6 bases from V and 4 bases from J, leaving 9 bases between. Germline values: CDR1 MNHNS, CDR2 SASEGT. The CDR3 has 13 residues. CDR3 DNA sequence: TGTGCCAGCAGCCAAAGCGGCACCGGGGAGCTGTTTTTT. Translating gives CASSQSGTGELFF.

This chain joins TRBV29-1 and TRBJ2-7; D gene unclear. Germline CDR1 SQVTM, CDR2 ANQGSEA. The V end lost 0 bases, the J end lost 1 base, and 1 base lay between the germline ends. The CDR3 has 11 amino acids. The CDR3 here is CSVEESYEQYF. CDR3 coding DNA: TGCAGCGTTGAAGAGTCCTACGAGCAGTACTTC.

The V gene is TRBV19, the J gene TRBJ2-7; weak D call: TRBD1 (8 bases). This CDR3 comprises 15 residues. The germline gives CDR1 LNHDA, CDR2 SQIVND (reference sequence). With 4 bases removed from V and 3 bases from J, the gap between germline ends came to 16 bases. CDR3 residues: CASSTGQGLIYEQYF. The CDR3 DNA sequence: TGTGCCAGTAGTACAGGACAGGGACTAATCTACGAGCAGTACTTC. Using reference TRBV19 and TRBJ2-7 for the parts outside the CDR3, the full variable domain is DGGITQSPKYLFRKEGQNVTLSCEQNLNHDAMYWYRQDPGQGLRLIYYSQIVNDFQKGDIAEGYSVSREKKESFPLTVTSAQKNPTAFYLCASSTGQGLIYEQYFGPGTRLTVT.

This clone was seen a single time. The genes are TRBV6-5 and TRBJ1-1; D is ambiguous. Germline values: CDR1 MNHEY, CDR2 SVGAGI. The CDR3 has 13 residues. V was clipped by 4 bases and J by 0 bases, with 6 bases between them. The CDR3 loop is CASSSYMNTEAFF. CDR3 nucleotides: TGTGCCAGCAGTTCCTACATGAACACTGAAGCTTTCTTT.

V and J are TRBV29-1 and TRBJ2-7, with TRBD2 identical over 9 bases. The V gene's germline CDR1 is SQVTM and CDR2 ANQGSEA. Unmatched junction bases numbered 11, after V lost 4 bases and J lost 4 bases. The CDR3 length is 15 residues. The CDR3, as DNA: TGCAGCGTTGGCCCTCGGCTAGCGGGACTATACGAGCAGTACTTC. It codes for CSVGPRLAGLYEQYF.

This clone was found a few times. The gene calls are TRBV6-6 and TRBJ1-1; D perhaps matches TRBD1 (6 bases). The CDR3 covers 13 residues. Trimming cost V 6 bases and J 10 bases, with 18 bases left between them. The germline V gene encodes CDR1 MNHNY and CDR2 SVGAGI (reference sequence). CDR3 in DNA: TGTGCCAGCAGCCTGACAGGTCCCCTTGGAGCTTTCTTT. Protein sequence: CASSLTGPLGAFF.

The V and J genes are TRBV6-5 and TRBJ2-7; maybe TRBD1 (5 bases). The CDR3 extends over 15 amino acids. The V gene's germline CDR1 is MNHEY and CDR2 SVGAGI. V lost 6 bases, J lost 3 bases, and 18 bases lay in between. In nucleotides, the CDR3 is TGTGCCAGCAGCCCCTACGGACAAGGATACTACGAGCAGTACTTC. This gives the protein CASSPYGQGYYEQYF.